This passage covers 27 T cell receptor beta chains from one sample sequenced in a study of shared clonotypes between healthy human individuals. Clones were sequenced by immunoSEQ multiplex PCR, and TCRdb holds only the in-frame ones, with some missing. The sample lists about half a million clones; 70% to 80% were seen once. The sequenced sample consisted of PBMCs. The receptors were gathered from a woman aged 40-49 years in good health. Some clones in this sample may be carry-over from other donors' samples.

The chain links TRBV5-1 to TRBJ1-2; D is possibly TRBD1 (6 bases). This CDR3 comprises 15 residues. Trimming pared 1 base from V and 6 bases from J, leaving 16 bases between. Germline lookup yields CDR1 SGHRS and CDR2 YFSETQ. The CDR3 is CASSLRAGQRDGYTF. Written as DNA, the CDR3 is TGCGCCAGCAGCTTGAGGGCTGGACAGAGAGATGGCTACACCTTC.

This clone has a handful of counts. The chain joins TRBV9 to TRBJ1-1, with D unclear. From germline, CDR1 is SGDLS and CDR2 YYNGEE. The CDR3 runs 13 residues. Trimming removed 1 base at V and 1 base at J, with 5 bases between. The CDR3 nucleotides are TGTGCCAGCAGCGTACTGAAGAACACTGAAGCTTTCTTT. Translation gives CASSVLKNTEAFF.

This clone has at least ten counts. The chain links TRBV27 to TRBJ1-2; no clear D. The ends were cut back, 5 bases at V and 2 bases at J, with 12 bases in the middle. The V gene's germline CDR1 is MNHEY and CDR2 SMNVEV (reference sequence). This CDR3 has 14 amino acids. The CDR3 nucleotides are TGTGCCAGCAGTATGGCGGGGTACAACTATGGCTACACCTTC. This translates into CASSMAGYNYGYTF.

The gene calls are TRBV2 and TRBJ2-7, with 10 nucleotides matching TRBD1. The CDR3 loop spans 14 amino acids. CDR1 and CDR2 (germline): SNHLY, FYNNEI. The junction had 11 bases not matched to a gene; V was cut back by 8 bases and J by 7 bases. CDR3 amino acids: CASVWGQGPGEQYF. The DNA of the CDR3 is TGTGCCAGCGTGTGGGGACAGGGGCCGGGGGAGCAGTACTTC. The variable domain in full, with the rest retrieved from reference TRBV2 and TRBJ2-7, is EPEVTQTPSHQVTQMGQEVILRCVPISNHLYFYWYRQILGQKVEFLVSFYNNEISEKSEIFDDQFSVERPDGSNFTLKIRSTKLEDSAMYFCASVWGQGPGEQYFGPGTRLTVT.

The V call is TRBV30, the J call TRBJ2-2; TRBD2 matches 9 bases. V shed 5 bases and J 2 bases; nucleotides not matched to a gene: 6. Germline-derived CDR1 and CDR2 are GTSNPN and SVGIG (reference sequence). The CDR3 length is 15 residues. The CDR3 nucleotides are TGTGCCTGGGGAAGACTAGCGGCTAACACCGGGGAGCTGTTTTTT. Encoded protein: CAWGRLAANTGELFF.

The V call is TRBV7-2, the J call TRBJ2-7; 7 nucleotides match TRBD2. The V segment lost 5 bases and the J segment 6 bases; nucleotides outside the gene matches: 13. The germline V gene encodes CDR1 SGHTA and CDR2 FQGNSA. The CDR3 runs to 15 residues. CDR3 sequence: CASSPVVGGPSEQYF. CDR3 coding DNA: TGTGCCAGCAGCCCGGTCGTGGGAGGGCCGAGCGAGCAGTACTTC. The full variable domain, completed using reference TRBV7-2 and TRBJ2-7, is GAGVSQSPSNKVTEKGKDVELRCDPISGHTALYWYRQSLGQGLEFLIYFQGNSAPDKSGLPSDRFSAERTGGSVSTLTIQRTQQEDSAVYLCASSPVVGGPSEQYFGPGTRLTVT.

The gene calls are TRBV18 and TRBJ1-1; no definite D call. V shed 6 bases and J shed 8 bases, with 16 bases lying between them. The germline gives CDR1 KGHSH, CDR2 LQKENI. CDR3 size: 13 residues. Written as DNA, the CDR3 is TGTGCCAGCTCCACCCCACAGTCAACCGAAGCTTTCTTT. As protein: CASSTPQSTEAFF.

The CDR3 region has the DNA TGTGCCAGGTCCCGGGACTTTAATGAAAAACTGTTTTTT. It encodes CARSRDFNEKLFF. This chain links TRBV10-3 with TRBJ1-4, with D maybe TRBD1 (5 bases). This CDR3 spans 13 amino acids. With 10 bases removed from V and 4 bases from J, the gap between germline ends came to 13 bases. CDR1 is ENHRY and CDR2 is SYGVKD in the germline V gene.

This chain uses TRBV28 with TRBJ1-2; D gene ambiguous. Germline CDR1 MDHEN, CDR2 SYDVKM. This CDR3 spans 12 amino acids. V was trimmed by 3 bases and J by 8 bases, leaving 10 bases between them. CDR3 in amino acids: CASSLGLGGYTF. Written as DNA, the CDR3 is TGTGCCAGCAGTTTGGGGTTGGGCGGCTACACCTTC.

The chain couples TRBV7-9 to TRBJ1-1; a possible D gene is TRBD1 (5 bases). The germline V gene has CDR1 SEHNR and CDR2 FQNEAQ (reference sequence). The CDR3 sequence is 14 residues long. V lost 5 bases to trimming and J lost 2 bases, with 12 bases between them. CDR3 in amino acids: CASSGGWGNTEAFF. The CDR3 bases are TGTGCCAGCAGCGGGGGTTGGGGAAACACTGAAGCTTTCTTT.

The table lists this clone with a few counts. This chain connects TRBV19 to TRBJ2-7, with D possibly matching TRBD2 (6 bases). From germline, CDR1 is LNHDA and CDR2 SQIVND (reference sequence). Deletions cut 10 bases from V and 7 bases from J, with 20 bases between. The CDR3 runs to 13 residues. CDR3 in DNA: TGTGCCATTTCTAGGACTATCTACGCTGAGCAGTACTTC. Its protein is CAISRTIYAEQYF.

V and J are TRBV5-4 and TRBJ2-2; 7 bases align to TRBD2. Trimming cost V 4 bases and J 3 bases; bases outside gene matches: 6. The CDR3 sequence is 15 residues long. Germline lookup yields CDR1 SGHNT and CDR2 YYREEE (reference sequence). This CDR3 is CASSPGTTYTGELFF. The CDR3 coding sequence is TGTGCCAGCAGCCCGGGGACTACCTACACCGGGGAGCTGTTTTTT.

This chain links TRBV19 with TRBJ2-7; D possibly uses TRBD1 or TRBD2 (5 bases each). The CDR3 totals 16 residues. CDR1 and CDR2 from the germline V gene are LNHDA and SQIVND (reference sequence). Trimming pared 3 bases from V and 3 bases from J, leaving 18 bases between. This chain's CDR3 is CASSILIAGGIYEQYF. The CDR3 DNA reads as TGTGCCAGTAGTATTTTAATAGCTGGGGGTATCTACGAGCAGTACTTC.

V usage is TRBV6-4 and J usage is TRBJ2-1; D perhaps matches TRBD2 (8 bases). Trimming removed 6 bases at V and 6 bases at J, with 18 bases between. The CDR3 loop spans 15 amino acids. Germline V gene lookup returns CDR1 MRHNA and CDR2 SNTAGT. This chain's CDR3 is CASSPGQRESNEQFF. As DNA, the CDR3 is TGTGCCAGCAGCCCGGGACAGCGGGAGTCCAATGAGCAGTTCTTC.

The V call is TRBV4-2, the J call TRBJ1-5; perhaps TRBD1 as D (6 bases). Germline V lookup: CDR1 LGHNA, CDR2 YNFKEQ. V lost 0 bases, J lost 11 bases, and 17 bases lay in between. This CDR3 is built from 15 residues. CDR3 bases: TGTGCCAGCAGCCAAGAGAAAGGGGGGGTGATGGCCCAGCATTTT. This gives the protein CASSQEKGGVMAQHF.

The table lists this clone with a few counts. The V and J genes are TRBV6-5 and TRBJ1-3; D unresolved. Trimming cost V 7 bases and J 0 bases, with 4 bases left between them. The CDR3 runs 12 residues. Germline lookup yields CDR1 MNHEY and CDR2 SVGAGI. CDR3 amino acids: CASTGSGNTIYF. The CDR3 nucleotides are TGTGCCAGCACCGGCTCTGGAAACACCATATATTTT.

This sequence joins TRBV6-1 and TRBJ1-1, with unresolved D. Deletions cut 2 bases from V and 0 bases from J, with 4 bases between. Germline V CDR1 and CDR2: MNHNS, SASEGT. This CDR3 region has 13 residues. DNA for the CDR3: TGTGCCAGCAGTGAACAGTTGAACACTGAAGCTTTCTTT. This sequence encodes CASSEQLNTEAFF.

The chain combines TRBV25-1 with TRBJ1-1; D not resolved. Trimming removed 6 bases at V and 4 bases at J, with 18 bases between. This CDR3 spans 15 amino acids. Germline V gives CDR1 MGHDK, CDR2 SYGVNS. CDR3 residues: CASSLGVGVGTEAFF. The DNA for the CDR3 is TGTGCCAGCAGCTTAGGTGTGGGAGTAGGCACTGAAGCTTTCTTT.

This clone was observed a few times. The CDR3 protein is CSVPGTGVAEQYF. The CDR3, as DNA: TGCAGCGTCCCCGGGACAGGGGTTGCCGAGCAGTACTTC. The chain has TRBV29-1 and TRBJ2-5; 10 bases fit TRBD1. The DNA end is a closer match to TRBJ2-7, so the J assignment may be wrong. Germline assignment: CDR1 SQVTM and CDR2 ANQGSEA. This CDR3 has 13 amino acids.

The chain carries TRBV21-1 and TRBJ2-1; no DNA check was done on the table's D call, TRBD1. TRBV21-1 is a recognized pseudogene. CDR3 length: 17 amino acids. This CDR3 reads CASSIPKDRGQRNEQFF. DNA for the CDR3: TGTGCCAGCAGCATCCCTAAGGACAGGGGGCAGCGCAATGAGCAGTTCTTC.

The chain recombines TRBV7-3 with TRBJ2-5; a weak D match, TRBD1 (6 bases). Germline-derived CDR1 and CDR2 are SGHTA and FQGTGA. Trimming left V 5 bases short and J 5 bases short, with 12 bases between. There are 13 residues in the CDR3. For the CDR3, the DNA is TGTGCCAGCAGCACAGGGACGGCGGAGACCCAGTACTTC. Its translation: CASSTGTAETQYF.

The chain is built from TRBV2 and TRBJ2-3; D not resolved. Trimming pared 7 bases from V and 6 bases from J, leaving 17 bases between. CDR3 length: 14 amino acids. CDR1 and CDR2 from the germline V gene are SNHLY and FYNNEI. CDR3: CASTPQTSGDTQYF. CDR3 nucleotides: TGTGCCAGCACCCCCCAGACCTCTGGGGATACGCAGTATTTT.

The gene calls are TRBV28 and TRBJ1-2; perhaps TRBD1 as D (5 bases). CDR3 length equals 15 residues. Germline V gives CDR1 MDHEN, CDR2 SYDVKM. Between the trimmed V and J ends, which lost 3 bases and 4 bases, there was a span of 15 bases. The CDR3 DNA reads TGTGCCAGCAGTTTGGGAGGGGATAGGGCCTATGGCTACACCTTC. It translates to CASSLGGDRAYGYTF.

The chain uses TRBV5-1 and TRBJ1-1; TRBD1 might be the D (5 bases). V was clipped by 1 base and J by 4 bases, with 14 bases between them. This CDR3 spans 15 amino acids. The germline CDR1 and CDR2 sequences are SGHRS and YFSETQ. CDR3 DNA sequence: TGCGCCAGCAGCTTGAGGATAGGGGAGAGCACTGAAGCTTTCTTT. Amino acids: CASSLRIGESTEAFF. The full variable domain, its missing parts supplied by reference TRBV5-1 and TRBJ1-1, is KAGVTQTPRYLIKTRGQQVTLSCSPISGHRSVSWYQQTPGQGLQFLFEYFSETQRNKGNFPGRFSGRQFSNSRSEMNVSTLELGDSALYLCASSLRIGESTEAFFGQGTRLTVV.

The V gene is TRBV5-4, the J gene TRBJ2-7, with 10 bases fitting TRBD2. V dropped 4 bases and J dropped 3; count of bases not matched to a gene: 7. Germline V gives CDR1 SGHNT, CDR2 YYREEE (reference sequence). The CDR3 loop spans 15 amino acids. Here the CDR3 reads CASSPPGTSVYEQYF. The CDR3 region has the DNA TGTGCCAGCAGCCCCCCCGGGACTAGCGTCTACGAGCAGTACTTC.

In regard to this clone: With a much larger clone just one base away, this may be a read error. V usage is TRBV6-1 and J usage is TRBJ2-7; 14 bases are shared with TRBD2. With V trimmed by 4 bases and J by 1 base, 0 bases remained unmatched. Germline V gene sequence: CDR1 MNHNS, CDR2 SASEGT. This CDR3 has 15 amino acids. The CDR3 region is CASSGLAGGSYEQYF. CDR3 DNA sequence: TGTGCCAGCAGTGGACTAGCGGGAGGGTCCTACGAGCAGTACTTC.

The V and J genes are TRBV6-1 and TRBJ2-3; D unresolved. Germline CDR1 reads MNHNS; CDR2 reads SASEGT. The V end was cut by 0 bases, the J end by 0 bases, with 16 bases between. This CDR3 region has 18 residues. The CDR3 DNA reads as TGTGCCAGCAGTGAAGCGCTTCTAGGCGGACCTAGCACAGATACGCAGTATTTT. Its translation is CASSEALLGGPSTDTQYF.